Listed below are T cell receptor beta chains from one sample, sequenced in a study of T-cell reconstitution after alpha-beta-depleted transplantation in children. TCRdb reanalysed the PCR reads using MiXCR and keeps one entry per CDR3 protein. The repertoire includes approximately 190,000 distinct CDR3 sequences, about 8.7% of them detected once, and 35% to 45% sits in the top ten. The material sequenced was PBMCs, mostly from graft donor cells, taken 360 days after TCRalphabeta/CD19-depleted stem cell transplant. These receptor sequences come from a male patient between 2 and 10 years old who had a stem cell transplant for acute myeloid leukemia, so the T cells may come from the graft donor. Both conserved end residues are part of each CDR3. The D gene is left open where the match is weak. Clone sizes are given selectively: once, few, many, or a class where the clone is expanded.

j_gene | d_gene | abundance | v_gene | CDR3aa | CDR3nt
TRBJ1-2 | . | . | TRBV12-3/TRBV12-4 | CASSTPSRTAGYGYTF | TGTGCCAGCAGTACCCCTTCGAGGACCGCTGGCTATGGCTACACCTTC
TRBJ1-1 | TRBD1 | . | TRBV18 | CASSPIQGGTEAFF | TGTGCCAGCTCACCAATCCAGGGGGGGACTGAAGCTTTCTTT
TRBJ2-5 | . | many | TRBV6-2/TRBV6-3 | CASSYPEAATQYF | TGTGCCAGCAGTTACCCTGAGGCGGCGACCCAGTACTTC
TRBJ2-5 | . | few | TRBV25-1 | CASSGGDPSGARETQYF | TGTGCCAGCAGTGGGGGGGACCCTTCCGGGGCCAGAGAGACCCAGTACTTC
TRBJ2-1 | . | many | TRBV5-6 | CASSFPLENYEQFF | TGTGCCAGCAGCTTTCCTTTAGAGAACTATGAGCAGTTCTTC
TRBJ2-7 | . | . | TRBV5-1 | CASSLVPSSGEQYF | TGCGCCAGCAGCTTGGTGCCTAGCAGTGGCGAGCAGTACTTC
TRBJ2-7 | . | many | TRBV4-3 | CASSQEEGRNPYF | TGCGCCAGCAGCCAAGAAGAGGGTCGCAACCCGTACTTC
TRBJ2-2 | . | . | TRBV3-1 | CASSVSGLRTSGELFF | TGTGCCAGCAGCGTATCGGGACTTAGGACGTCCGGGGAGCTGTTTTTT
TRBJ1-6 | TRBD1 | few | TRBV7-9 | CASNPGGSSYNSPLHF | TGTGCCAGCAATCCAGGGGGCAGCTCCTATAATTCACCCCTCCACTTT
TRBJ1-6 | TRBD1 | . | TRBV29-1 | CSVAYDRDSPLHF | TGCAGCGTAGCGTATGACAGGGACTCACCCCTCCACTTT